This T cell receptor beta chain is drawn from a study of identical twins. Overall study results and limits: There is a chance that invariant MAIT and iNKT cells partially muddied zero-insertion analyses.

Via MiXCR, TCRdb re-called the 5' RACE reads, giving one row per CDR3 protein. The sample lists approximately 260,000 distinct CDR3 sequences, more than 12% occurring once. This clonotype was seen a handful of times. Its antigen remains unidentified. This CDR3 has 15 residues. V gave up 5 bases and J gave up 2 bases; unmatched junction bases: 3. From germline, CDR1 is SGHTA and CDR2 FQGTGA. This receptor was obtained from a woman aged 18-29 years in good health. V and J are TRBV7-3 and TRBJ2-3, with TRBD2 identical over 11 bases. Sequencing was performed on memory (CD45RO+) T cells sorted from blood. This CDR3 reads CASSLAGGHTDTQYF. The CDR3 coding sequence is TGTGCCAGCAGCCTAGCGGGGGGACACACAGATACGCAGTATTTT.